A single T cell receptor beta chain is shown here with its context. No antigen is known for it. Noted time point: week 23, last vaccination. Every vaccination contained 300 ug of the mutant IDH1 20-mer peptide and was paired with topical imiquimod. Libraries were prepared by immunoSEQ multiplex PCR; TCRdb keeps only in-frame clonotypes and omits some of them. The table shows tens of thousands of clones, with 84% occurring only once. The data were taken from a study of a mutant IDH1 vaccine in newly diagnosed glioma. Study summary: Patients began vaccination 4-6 weeks after radiotherapy alone, or with temozolomide cycles. Every participant had undergone radiotherapy, temozolomide, or both before, and most underwent both.

Overall study findings and caveats: Immune responses induced by vaccination arose in about 93% of the patients.

Trimming took off 7 bases at V and 3 bases at J, with 4 bases between the two ends. In germline, CDR1 is MNHNS, CDR2 SASEGT. The CDR3 contains 10 residues. This sequence joins TRBV6-1 and TRBJ2-7, with D unclear. The sequencing here drew on PBMCs, taken from a glioma patient whose treatment included an IDH1 peptide vaccine. This receptor was identified in a man aged 18-30 years with glioma. The CDR3 DNA reads as TGTGCCAGCAAGGACTACGAGCAGTACTTC. It specifies CASKDYEQYF.